This T cell receptor beta chain comes out of a study of somatic mutations in cytotoxic T cells in rheumatoid arthritis. Study results and caveats: Patients with rheumatoid arthritis did not differ significantly from age-matched healthy controls in CD8+ T-cell clonality. Healthy controls showed no age-related rise in CD8+ clonality, whereas rheumatoid arthritis patients did. Just what the expanded CD8+ clones targeted, in terms of antigens, remained unknown. No multiple-comparison adjustment was applied to the slight TRBV07 underrepresentation in rheumatoid arthritis patients.

As concerns this clone: The antigen is undetermined.

Sequencing used immunoSEQ multiplex PCR; TCRdb keeps in-frame clones, though not all of them. The repertoire holds approximately 19,000 clones, with roughly 80% as singletons. V lost 5 bases and J 0 bases, leaving 11 bases between the germline ends. There are 15 residues in the CDR3. CDR1 is SGHAT, CDR2 FQNNGV, per germline. The sequence came from an adult with rheumatoid arthritis. The gene calls are TRBV11-2 and TRBJ1-5; D possibly corresponds to TRBD1 (6 bases). The sample comprised CD8+ T cells sorted from blood. CDR3 DNA: TGTGCCAGCAGCCCTGGACAGAATAGCAATCAGCCCCAGCATTTT. Translated, it gives CASSPGQNSNQPQHF.